This T cell receptor (beta chain) was identified in a study of T cells in Graves' hyperthyroidism and ophthalmopathy. Across the whole study: Prior to any treatment, at the point of initial diagnosis, peripheral blood was collected.

A roughly 9.1 ml volume of fresh peripheral blood provided the PBMCs. The CDR3 is 14 residues long. CDR1 and CDR2 (germline): SEHNR, FQNEAQ (reference sequence). Trimming took 5 bases from V and 4 from J, leaving 14 bases between them. There were TCR beta CDR3 regions amplified from RNA transcripts. An initial round of RT-PCR targeting the TCR CDR3 relied on the HTBI primer set. TCRdb re-analysed the multiplex PCR reads in MiXCR, keeping a single row per CDR3 protein. The profile shows 500,000 to 550,000 distinct CDR3 sequences, less than 20% of them singletons. A few counts support this clonotype. The antigen is unknown. The study, taken as a whole, reports: Model-based prediction identified ophthalmopathy a median 6.5 months prior to its onset. Most thyroid clonotypes that were expanded above 0.001 also turned up in blood.

Material: blood. The source is a man between 35 and 55 years old with Graves' ophthalmopathy. This sequence joins TRBV7-9 and TRBJ1-1; the D gene is possibly TRBD1 (5 bases). CDR3 sequence reads: CASSPQGFSTEAFF. The CDR3 DNA reads TGTGCCAGCAGCCCTCAGGGTTTTAGCACTGAAGCTTTCTTT.